A selection of T cell receptor beta chains follows, all from one sample in a study of blood T cells in healthy people across ages. TCRdb used MiXCR to reprocess the 5' RACE reads, holding one entry per CDR3 protein. The sample lists hundreds of thousands of distinct CDR3 sequences, over 45% occurring once. Sequenced sample: blood. The receptors come from a woman in her fifties or sixties in good health. The CDR3 runs from the conserved cysteine through the conserved F or W. A D gene is named only where the DNA matches it firmly. Rows give clone size only sometimes, using once, few, many, or a class for an expanded clone.

J gene,clone size,D gene,V gene,CDR3 protein,CDR3 DNA
TRBJ2-1,many,NA,TRBV7-9,CASSRGGTYNEQFF,TGTGCCAGCAGCAGGGGGGGGACCTACAATGAGCAGTTCTTC
TRBJ2-5,NA,TRBD1,TRBV6-2/TRBV6-3,CASSSDRGRAETQYF,TGTGCCAGCAGTTCTGACAGGGGGCGCGCGGAGACCCAGTACTTC
TRBJ2-7,NA,TRBD1,TRBV6-2/TRBV6-3,CASSTTGIYNEQYF,TGTGCCAGCAGTACGACAGGGATTTATAACGAGCAGTACTTC
TRBJ2-3,few,NA,TRBV5-1,CASSLEEDTQYF,TGCGCCAGCAGCTTGGAGGAAGATACGCAGTATTTT
TRBJ1-1,NA,NA,TRBV11-2,CASSLFGENTEAFF,TGTGCCAGCAGCCTATTCGGGGAGAACACTGAAGCTTTCTTT
TRBJ1-2,NA,NA,TRBV5-1,CASSAGGTTVAYGYTF,TGCGCCAGCAGCGCCGGAGGAACCACAGTTGCCTATGGCTACACCTTC
TRBJ2-7,few,NA,TRBV5-1,CASSVGTNYEQYF,TGCGCCAGCAGCGTAGGGACAAACTACGAGCAGTACTTC
TRBJ1-2,NA,TRBD1,TRBV6-6,CASSYSGQGGYGYTF,TGTGCCAGCAGTTACTCGGGACAGGGCGGCTATGGCTACACCTTC
TRBJ2-5,NA,NA,TRBV5-1,CASSWAQREETQYF,TGCGCCAGCAGCTGGGCCCAGCGCGAAGAGACCCAGTACTTC
TRBJ2-5,NA,NA,TRBV7-2,CASGGGTGRYETQYF,TGTGCCAGCGGAGGGGGTACCGGCAGATACGAGACCCAGTACTTC
TRBJ1-1,NA,NA,TRBV7-3,CASSLSTVDYTEAFF,TGTGCCAGCAGCTTAAGTACAGTCGACTACACTGAAGCTTTCTTT
TRBJ1-2,few,NA,TRBV11-2,CASSQGARDTF,TGTGCCAGCAGCCAAGGGGCTCGGGACACCTTC
TRBJ2-5,NA,TRBD1,TRBV2,CASGPGQSYNEQYF,TGTGCCAGCGGACCGGGACAGAGCTACAATGAGCAGTACTTC
TRBJ2-1,NA,NA,TRBV28,CAILPPRTPYNEQFF,TGTGCCATTCTTCCTCCTAGGACGCCCTACAATGAGCAGTTCTTC
TRBJ2-3,few,NA,TRBV29-1,CSVRERSLTDTQYF,TGCAGCGTTCGCGAGCGGAGTCTCACAGATACGCAGTATTTT
TRBJ2-3,NA,NA,TRBV20-1,CSATELAEGTDTQYF,TGCAGTGCTACTGAATTGGCGGAGGGCACAGATACGCAGTATTTT
TRBJ1-1,NA,NA,TRBV7-2,CASSLLFNTEAFF,TGTGCCAGCAGCTTATTGTTTAACACTGAAGCTTTCTTT
TRBJ2-5,NA,TRBD2,TRBV27,CASSFAGEGNEQYF,TGTGCCAGCAGTTTTGCGGGAGAGGGCAATGAGCAGTACTTC
TRBJ2-3,once,TRBD2,TRBV3-1,CASTSGLAVTDTQYF,TGTGCCAGCACAAGTGGACTAGCGGTGACAGATACGCAGTATTTT
TRBJ1-2,NA,NA,TRBV5-6,CASSFGQSSNYGYTF,TGTGCCAGCAGCTTTGGACAGTCATCAAACTATGGCTACACCTTC
TRBJ1-1,NA,NA,TRBV20-1,CSAKGRVTEAFF,TGCAGTGCCAAGGGAAGGGTCACTGAAGCTTTCTTT
TRBJ2-3,NA,NA,TRBV7-3,CASSSGTWTDTQYF,TGTGCCAGCAGCTCCGGGACTTGGACAGATACGCAGTATTTT
TRBJ2-1,NA,NA,TRBV6-1,CASSEGGGFHEQFF,TGTGCCAGCAGTGAAGGAGGGGGATTCCATGAGCAGTTCTTC
TRBJ2-1,few,TRBD2,TRBV27,CASSSRTSGNNEQFF,TGTGCCAGCAGTTCCCGGACTAGCGGGAACAATGAGCAGTTCTTC
TRBJ2-1,few,TRBD2,TRBV20-1,CSAIPILLAGGPNEQFF,TGCAGTGCTATACCGATACTACTAGCGGGAGGGCCAAATGAGCAGTTCTTC
TRBJ2-7,many,TRBD1,TRBV20-1,CSAADRVSTPYEQYF,TGCAGTGCTGCTGACAGGGTTTCGACCCCCTACGAGCAGTACTTC
TRBJ2-7,once,NA,TRBV5-1,CASGAGGGSSYEQYF,TGCGCCAGCGGAGCAGGGGGGGGTAGCTCCTACGAGCAGTACTTC
TRBJ1-2,NA,NA,TRBV28,CASSLTPLAEGYTF,TGTGCCAGCAGTCTGACCCCTTTGGCAGAAGGCTACACCTTC
TRBJ1-5,NA,NA,TRBV6-2/TRBV6-3,CAGNGQLYQPQHF,TGTGCCGGCAATGGACAGTTATATCAGCCCCAGCATTTT
TRBJ2-1,NA,TRBD2,TRBV9,CASSVASQTSGKGEQFF,TGTGCCAGCAGCGTAGCCAGCCAGACTAGCGGGAAGGGAGAGCAGTTCTTC
TRBJ1-2,NA,NA,TRBV20-1,CSAPRANYGYTF,TGCAGTGCCCCCAGGGCTAACTATGGCTACACCTTC
TRBJ2-7,few,NA,TRBV7-2,CASSLARGSSSYEQYF,TGTGCCAGCAGCTTAGCGCGCGGGTCGAGCTCCTACGAGCAGTACTTC
TRBJ2-7,few,TRBD2,TRBV20-1,CSAREFGGGLAGTYEQYF,TGCAGTGCTAGAGAATTCGGAGGGGGACTAGCGGGAACCTACGAGCAGTACTTC
TRBJ1-6,NA,TRBD1,TRBV12-3/TRBV12-4,CASSSGTGVTPLHF,TGTGCCAGCAGCTCCGGGACAGGGGTTACACCCCTCCACTTT
TRBJ2-7,many,TRBD2,TRBV6-2/TRBV6-3,CASSYSAGASYEQYF,TGTGCCAGCAGTTACTCAGCGGGAGCATCCTACGAGCAGTACTTC
TRBJ2-7,NA,TRBD1,TRBV29-1,CSVVDGTASYEQYF,TGCAGCGTAGTAGACGGGACAGCTTCCTACGAGCAGTACTTC
TRBJ2-3,NA,NA,TRBV20-1,CSANPGRPTDTQYF,TGCAGTGCTAACCCGGGGAGACCCACAGATACGCAGTATTTT
TRBJ2-7,NA,NA,TRBV6-2/TRBV6-3,CASRKGVSYEQYF,TGTGCCAGCAGAAAGGGGGTATCCTACGAGCAGTACTTC
TRBJ2-1,NA,NA,TRBV5-1,CASSALLAPEQFF,TGCGCCAGCAGCGCCTTACTAGCCCCTGAGCAGTTCTTC
TRBJ1-1,NA,NA,TRBV7-3,CASSPGPTNTEAFF,TGTGCCAGCAGCCCGGGACCAACGAACACTGAAGCTTTCTTT
TRBJ2-7,few,NA,TRBV29-1,CSVVAGSWEQYF,TGCAGCGTTGTGGCAGGGTCCTGGGAGCAGTACTTC
TRBJ2-1,few,NA,TRBV7-2,CASSLDFAYNEQFF,TGTGCCAGCAGCTTAGATTTCGCCTACAATGAGCAGTTCTTC
TRBJ1-1,NA,NA,TRBV20-1,CGARDPLVMNTEAFF,TGCGGTGCTAGAGATCCCTTAGTGATGAACACTGAAGCTTTCTTT
TRBJ2-4,NA,NA,TRBV2,CASSSSTLGFGQCF,TGTGCCAGCAGCTCTAGTACATTAGGCTTCGGGCAGTGCTTC
TRBJ2-3,few,TRBD1,TRBV12-3/TRBV12-4,CASSGQVPDTQYF,TGTGCCAGCAGCGGACAGGTTCCAGATACGCAGTATTTT
TRBJ1-2,NA,NA,TRBV7-3,CASSLLGRYGYTF,TGTGCCAGCAGCTTACTCGGACGGTATGGCTACACCTTC
TRBJ1-2,NA,NA,TRBV4-1,CASSQEPGRSRHGYTF,TGCGCCAGCAGCCAAGAGCCGGGCAGGTCGCGCCATGGCTACACCTTC
TRBJ1-4,NA,NA,TRBV5-1,CASSLGANEKLFF,TGCGCCAGCAGCTTGGGTGCTAATGAAAAACTGTTTTTT
TRBJ1-1,NA,NA,TRBV9,CASSEIVAFF,TGTGCCAGCAGCGAGATAGTCGCTTTCTTT
TRBJ1-2,NA,TRBD1,TRBV24-1,CATSENRGGYTF,TGTGCCACCAGTGAAAACAGGGGTGGCTACACCTTC
TRBJ2-2,NA,NA,TRBV9,CASSVEGGTGELFF,TGTGCCAGCAGCGTCGAAGGGGGAACCGGGGAGCTGTTTTTT
TRBJ2-1,NA,NA,TRBV5-1,CASSSRAITVDEQFF,TGCGCCAGCAGCTCCCGGGCTATAACAGTGGATGAGCAGTTCTTC